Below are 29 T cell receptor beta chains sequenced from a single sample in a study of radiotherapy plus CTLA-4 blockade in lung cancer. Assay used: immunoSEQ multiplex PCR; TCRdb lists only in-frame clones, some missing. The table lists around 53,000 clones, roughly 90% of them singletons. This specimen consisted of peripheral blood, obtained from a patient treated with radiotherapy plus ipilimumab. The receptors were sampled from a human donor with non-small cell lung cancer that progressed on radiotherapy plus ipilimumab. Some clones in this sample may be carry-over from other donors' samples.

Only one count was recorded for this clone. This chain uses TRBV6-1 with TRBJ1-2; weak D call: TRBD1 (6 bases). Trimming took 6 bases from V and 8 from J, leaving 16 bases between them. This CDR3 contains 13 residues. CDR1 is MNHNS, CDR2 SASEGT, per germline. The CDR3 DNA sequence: TGTGCCAGCAGCCTCGGCGCCCAGGGGGGCTACACCTTC. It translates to CASSLGAQGGYTF.

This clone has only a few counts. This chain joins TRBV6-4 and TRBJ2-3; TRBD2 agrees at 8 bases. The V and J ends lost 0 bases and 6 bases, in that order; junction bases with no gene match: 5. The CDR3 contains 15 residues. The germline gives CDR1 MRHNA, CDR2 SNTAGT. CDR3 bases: TGTGCCAGCAGTGACTCCGGGGGGGGGCCCGATACGCAGTATTTT. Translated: CASSDSGGGPDTQYF.

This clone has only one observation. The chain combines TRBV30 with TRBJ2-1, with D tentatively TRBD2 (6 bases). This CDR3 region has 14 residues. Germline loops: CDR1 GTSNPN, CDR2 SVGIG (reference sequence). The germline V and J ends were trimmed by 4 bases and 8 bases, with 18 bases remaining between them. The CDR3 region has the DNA TGTGCCTGGACCAACGGTCGGAGGGGCGATGAGCAGTTCTTC. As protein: CAWTNGRRGDEQFF.

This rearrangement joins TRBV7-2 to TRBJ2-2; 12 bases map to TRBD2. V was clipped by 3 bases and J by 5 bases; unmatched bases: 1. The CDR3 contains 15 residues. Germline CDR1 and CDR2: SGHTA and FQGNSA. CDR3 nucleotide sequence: TGTGCCAGCAGCTTCCTAGCGGGAGGGACCGGGGAGCTGTTTTTT. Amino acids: CASSFLAGGTGELFF.

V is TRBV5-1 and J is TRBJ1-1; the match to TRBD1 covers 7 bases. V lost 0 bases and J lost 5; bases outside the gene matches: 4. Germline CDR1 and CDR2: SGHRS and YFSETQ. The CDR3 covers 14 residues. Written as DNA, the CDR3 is TGCGCCAGCAGCTTGGCAGGGGGGATTACTGAAGCTTTCTTT. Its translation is CASSLAGGITEAFF.

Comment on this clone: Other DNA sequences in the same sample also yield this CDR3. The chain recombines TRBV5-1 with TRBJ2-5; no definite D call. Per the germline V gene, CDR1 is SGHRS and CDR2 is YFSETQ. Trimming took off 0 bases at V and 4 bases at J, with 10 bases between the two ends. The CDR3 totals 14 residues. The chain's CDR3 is CASSLGSDGETQYF. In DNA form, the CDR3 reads TGCGCCAGCAGCTTGGGCAGCGATGGAGAGACCCAGTACTTC.

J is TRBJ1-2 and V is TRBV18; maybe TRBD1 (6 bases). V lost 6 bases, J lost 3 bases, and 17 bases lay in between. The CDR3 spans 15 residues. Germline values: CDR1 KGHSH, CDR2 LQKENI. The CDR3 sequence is CASSPGTIGDYGYTF. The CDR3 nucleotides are TGTGCCAGCTCCCCAGGGACAATCGGGGACTATGGCTACACCTTC.

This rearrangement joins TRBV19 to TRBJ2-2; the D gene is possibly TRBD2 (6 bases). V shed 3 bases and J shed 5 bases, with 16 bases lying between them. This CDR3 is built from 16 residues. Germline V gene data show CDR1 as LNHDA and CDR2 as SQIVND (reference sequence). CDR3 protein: CASSMASARLTGELFF. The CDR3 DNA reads TGTGCCAGTAGTATGGCTAGCGCCAGATTGACCGGGGAGCTGTTTTTT.

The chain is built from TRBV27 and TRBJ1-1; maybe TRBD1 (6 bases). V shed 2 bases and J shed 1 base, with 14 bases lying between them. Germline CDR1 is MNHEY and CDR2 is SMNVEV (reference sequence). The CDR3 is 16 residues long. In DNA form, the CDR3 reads TGTGCCAGCAGTTTAGCGAGACAGGAGTGGAACACTGAAGCTTTCTTT. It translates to CASSLARQEWNTEAFF.

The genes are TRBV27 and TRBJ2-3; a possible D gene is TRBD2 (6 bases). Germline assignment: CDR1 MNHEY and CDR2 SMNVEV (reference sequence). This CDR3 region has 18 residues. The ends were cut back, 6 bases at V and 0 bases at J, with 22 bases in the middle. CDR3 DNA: TGTGCCAGCAGCCTAATCCCACTAGCAGCTGCTAGCACAGATACGCAGTATTTT. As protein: CASSLIPLAAASTDTQYF.

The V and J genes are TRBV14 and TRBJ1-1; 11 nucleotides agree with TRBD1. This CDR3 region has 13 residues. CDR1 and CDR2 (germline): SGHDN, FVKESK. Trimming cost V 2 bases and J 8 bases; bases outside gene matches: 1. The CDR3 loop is CASSQRTGGEAFF. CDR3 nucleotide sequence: TGTGCCAGCAGCCAAAGGACAGGGGGCGAAGCTTTCTTT.

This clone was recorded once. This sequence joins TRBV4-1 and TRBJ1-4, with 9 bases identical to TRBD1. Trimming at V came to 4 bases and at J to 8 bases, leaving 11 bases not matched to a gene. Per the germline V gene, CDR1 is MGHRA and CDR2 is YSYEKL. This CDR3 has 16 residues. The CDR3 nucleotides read TGCGCCAGCAGCCTTCCCCCCGGGACAGGGAACGAAAAACTGTTTTTT. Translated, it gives CASSLPPGTGNEKLFF.

Written as DNA, the CDR3 is TGTGCCAGCAGCTTGTCGCCGAGTGCCGGGGAGCTGTTTTTT. It yields the protein CASSLSPSAGELFF. This chain joins TRBV5-6 and TRBJ2-2, with no clear D. V gave up 1 base and J gave up 6 bases, with 10 bases separating them. This CDR3 is 14 amino acids long. Looked up from germline, CDR1 is SGHDT and CDR2 is YYEEEE. Looking up the rest from reference TRBV5-6 and TRBJ2-2 gives the full variable domain: DAGVTQSPTHLIKTRGQQVTLRCSPKSGHDTVSWYQQALGQGPQFIFQYYEEEERQRGNFPDRFSGHQFPNYSSELNVNALLLGDSALYLCASSLSPSAGELFFGEGSRLTVL.

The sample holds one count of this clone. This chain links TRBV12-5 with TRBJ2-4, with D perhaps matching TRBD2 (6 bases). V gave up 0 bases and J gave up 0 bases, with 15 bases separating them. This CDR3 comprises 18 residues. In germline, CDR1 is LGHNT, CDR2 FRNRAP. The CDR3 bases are TGTGCTAGTGGTTTGGTTGTACGGGACTTACTAGCCAAAAACATTCAGTACTTC. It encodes CASGLVVRDLLAKNIQYF. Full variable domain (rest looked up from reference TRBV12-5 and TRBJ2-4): DARVTQTPRHKVTEMGQEVTMRCQPILGHNTVFWYRQTMMQGLELLAYFRNRAPLDDSGMPKDRFSAEMPDATLATLKIQPSEPRDSAVYFCASGLVVRDLLAKNIQYFGAGTRLSVL.

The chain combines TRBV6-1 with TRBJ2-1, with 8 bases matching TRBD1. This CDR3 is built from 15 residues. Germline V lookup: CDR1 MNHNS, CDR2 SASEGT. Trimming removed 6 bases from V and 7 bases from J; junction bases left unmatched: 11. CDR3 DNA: TGTGCCAGCAGAAACAGGGGGGTGAGTTTGAATGAGCAGTTCTTC. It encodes CASRNRGVSLNEQFF.

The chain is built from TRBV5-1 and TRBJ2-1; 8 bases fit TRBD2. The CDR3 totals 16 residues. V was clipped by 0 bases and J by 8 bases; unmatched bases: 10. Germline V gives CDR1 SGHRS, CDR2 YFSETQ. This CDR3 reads CASSLVPGGVVDEQFF. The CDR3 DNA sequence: TGCGCCAGCAGCTTGGTACCGGGAGGGGTTGTAGATGAGCAGTTCTTC. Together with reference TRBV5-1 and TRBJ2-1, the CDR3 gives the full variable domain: KAGVTQTPRYLIKTRGQQVTLSCSPISGHRSVSWYQQTPGQGLQFLFEYFSETQRNKGNFPGRFSGRQFSNSRSEMNVSTLELGDSALYLCASSLVPGGVVDEQFFGPGTRLTVL.

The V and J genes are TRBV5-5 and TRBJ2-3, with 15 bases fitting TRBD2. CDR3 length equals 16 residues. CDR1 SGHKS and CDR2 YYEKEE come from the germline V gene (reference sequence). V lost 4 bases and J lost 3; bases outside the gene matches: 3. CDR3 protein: CASSTGLAGGTDTQYF. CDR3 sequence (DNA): TGTGCCAGCAGCACGGGACTAGCGGGGGGTACAGATACGCAGTATTTT.

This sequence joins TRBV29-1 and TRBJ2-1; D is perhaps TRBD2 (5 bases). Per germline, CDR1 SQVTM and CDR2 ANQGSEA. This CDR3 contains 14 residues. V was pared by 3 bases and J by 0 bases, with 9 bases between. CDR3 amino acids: CSVDERTSYNEQFF. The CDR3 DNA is TGCAGCGTTGACGAGCGGACCTCCTACAATGAGCAGTTCTTC.

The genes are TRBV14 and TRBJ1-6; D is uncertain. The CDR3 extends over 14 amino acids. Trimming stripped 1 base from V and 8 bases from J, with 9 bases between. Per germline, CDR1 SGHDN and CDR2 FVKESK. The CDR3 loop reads CASSQVSSDSPLHF. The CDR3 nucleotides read TGTGCCAGCAGCCAAGTCTCGTCGGATTCACCCCTCCACTTT. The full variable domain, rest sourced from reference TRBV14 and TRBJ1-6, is EAGVTQFPSHSVIEKGQTVTLRCDPISGHDNLYWYRRVMGKEIKFLLHFVKESKQDESGMPNNRFLAERTGGTYSTLKVQPAELEDSGVYFCASSQVSSDSPLHFGNGTRLTVT.

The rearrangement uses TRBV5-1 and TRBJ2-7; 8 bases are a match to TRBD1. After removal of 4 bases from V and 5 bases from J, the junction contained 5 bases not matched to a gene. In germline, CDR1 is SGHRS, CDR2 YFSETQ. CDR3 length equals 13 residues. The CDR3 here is CASSTDRANEQYF. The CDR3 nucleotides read TGCGCCAGCAGCACGGACAGGGCCAACGAGCAGTACTTC.

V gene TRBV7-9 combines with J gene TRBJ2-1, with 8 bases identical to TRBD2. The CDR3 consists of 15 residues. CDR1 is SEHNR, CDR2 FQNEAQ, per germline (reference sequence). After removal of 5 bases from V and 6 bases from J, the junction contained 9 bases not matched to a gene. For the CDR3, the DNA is TGTGCCAGCAGCGCCACCTCCGGGGGGGGCAATGAGCAGTTCTTC. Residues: CASSATSGGGNEQFF.

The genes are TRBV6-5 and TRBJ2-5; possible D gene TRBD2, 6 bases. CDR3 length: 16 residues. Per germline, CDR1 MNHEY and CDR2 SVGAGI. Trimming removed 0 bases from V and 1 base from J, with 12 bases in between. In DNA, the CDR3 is TGTGCCAGCAGTTACTCTTACGGGAGAGGCCAAGAGACCCAGTACTTC. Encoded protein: CASSYSYGRGQETQYF.

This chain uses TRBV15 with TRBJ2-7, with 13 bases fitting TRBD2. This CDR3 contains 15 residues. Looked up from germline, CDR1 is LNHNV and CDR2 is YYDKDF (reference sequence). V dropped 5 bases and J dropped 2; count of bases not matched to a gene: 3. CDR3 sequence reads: CATSPGLAGTYEQYF. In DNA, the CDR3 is TGTGCCACCAGCCCGGGACTAGCGGGGACCTACGAGCAGTACTTC.

CDR3 DNA sequence: TGTGCCATCAGTACAGGACAGGGCTCCTACGAGCAGTACTTC. It yields the protein CAISTGQGSYEQYF. This chain uses TRBV10-3 with TRBJ2-7; 8 bases fit TRBD1. The V and J ends lost 5 bases and 0 bases, in that order; junction bases with no gene match: 3. The length of the CDR3 is 14 residues. From germline, CDR1 is ENHRY and CDR2 SYGVKD.

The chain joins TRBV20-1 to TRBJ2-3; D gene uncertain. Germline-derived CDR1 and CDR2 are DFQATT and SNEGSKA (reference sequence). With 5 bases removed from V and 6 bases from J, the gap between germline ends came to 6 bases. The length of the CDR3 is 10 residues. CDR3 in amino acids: CSARWDTQYF. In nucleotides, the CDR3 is TGCAGTGCTCGGTGGGATACGCAGTATTTT.

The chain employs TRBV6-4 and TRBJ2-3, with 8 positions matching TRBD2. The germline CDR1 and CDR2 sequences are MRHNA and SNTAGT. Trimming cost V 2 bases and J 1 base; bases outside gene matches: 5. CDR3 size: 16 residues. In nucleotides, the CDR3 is TGTGCCAGCAGTGACGACAGCGGGGGAGGCACAGATACGCAGTATTTT. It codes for CASSDDSGGGTDTQYF.

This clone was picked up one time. CDR3 sequence: CATSPSTDTQYF. For the CDR3, the DNA is TGTGCCACCAGCCCGAGCACAGATACGCAGTATTTT. This rearrangement joins TRBV15 to TRBJ2-3; D is unclear. Germline CDR1 and CDR2: LNHNV and YYDKDF (reference sequence). V lost 5 bases and J lost 0, with 3 bases in between. CDR3 length: 12 residues.

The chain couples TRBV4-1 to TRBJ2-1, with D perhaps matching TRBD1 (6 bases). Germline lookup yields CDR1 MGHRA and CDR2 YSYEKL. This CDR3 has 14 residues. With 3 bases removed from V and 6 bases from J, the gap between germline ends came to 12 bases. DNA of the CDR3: TGCGCCAGCAGCCAGGGGGACACCCTCAATGAGCAGTTCTTC. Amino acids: CASSQGDTLNEQFF.

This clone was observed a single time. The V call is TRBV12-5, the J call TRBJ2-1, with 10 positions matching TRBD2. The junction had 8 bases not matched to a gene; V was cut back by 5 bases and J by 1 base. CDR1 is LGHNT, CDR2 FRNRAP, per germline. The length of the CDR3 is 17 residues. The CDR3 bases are TGTGCTAGTGGTGCTCCTAGCGGGGGAGCTTCCTACAATGAGCAGTTCTTC. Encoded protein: CASGAPSGGASYNEQFF. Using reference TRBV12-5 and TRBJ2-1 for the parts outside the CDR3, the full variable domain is DARVTQTPRHKVTEMGQEVTMRCQPILGHNTVFWYRQTMMQGLELLAYFRNRAPLDDSGMPKDRFSAEMPDATLATLKIQPSEPRDSAVYFCASGAPSGGASYNEQFFGPGTRLTVL.